This T cell receptor beta chain is from a study of OX40 agonist ivuxolimab in advanced cancers. The overall study: The study reported partial responses in three patients: one hepatocellular carcinoma, two cutaneous melanoma. Study-level results: Clones of CD4+ and CD8+ blood T cells grew by week 6 at doses of 0.1 to 3.0 mg/kg.

CDR3 size: 15 residues. Trimming at V came to 8 bases and at J to 0 bases, leaving 8 bases not matched to a gene. Germline V gives CDR1 SNHLY, CDR2 FYNNEI. Generated by immunoSEQ multiplex PCR, the TCRdb table keeps only in-frame clones and is missing some. The data contain about 79,000 clones, 88% of them seen just once; the ten biggest clones take up around 4.1%. This clone is a singleton in its sample. Its antigen is unknown. This TCR was recovered from an adult with an advanced solid tumor such as melanoma, head and neck, liver or kidney cancer. The sequenced sample was CD4+ or CD8+ T cells sorted from blood, obtained in a trial of the OX40 agonist ivuxolimab. V gene TRBV2 combines with J gene TRBJ2-3; TRBD2 matches at 7 bases. CDR3 sequence: CASGPSSGSTDTQYF. The CDR3 bases are TGTGCCAGCGGCCCCTCTAGCGGTAGCACAGATACGCAGTATTTT.